Below, 9 T cell receptor beta chains from the same sample are listed, as sequenced in a study of shared clonotypes between healthy human individuals (dated by TCRdb to 2020 to 2022). For the CD8 naive samples, CD45RO-negative cells were positively selected for CCR7, yielding a CD45RA+CCR7+ population from which TemRA cells were excluded. To prepare the library, the immunoSEQ multiplex PCR assay was applied. This is the immuneACCESS table as TCRdb keeps it, with only in-frame sequences that have V and J called. A part of the clones is gone; compared with another copy, unresolved V genes explain less than half, and the rest is unexplained. The table for this sample lists about 2.2 million clones; around 93% of them were counted only once. The ten largest clones capture approximately 1.6% of the sample. The specimen sequenced was naive CD8+ T cells from PBMCs. Explained via the paper, the cell subset or site label denotes: CD45RA+CCR7+. Receptor source: a man between 18 and 29 years old in good health. Some clones in this sample may be carry-over from other donors' samples.

The rearrangement joins TRBV9 to TRBJ2-1; TRBD2 matches 11 bases. The CDR3 runs 14 residues. The V gene end was trimmed by 4 bases and the J gene end by 7 bases; junction bases not matched to a gene: 4. Germline values: CDR1 SGDLS, CDR2 YYNGEE. Here the CDR3 DNA reads TGTGCCAGCAGCTATAGCGGGAGGGTTAATGAGCAGTTCTTC. Its protein is CASSYSGRVNEQFF.

This rearrangement joins TRBV28 to TRBJ1-2, with 9 bases aligning to TRBD1. The V gene's germline CDR1 is MDHEN and CDR2 SYDVKM. CDR3 size: 16 residues. V lost 3 bases, J lost 8 bases, and 13 bases stayed unmatched. The CDR3 sequence: CASSLDFTGGVGGYTF. Written as DNA, the CDR3 is TGTGCCAGCAGTTTGGACTTCACAGGGGGCGTAGGAGGCTACACCTTC.

CDR3 DNA: TGTGCCAGCAGTTTCCAACCCGGAGGCTCGGGCTACACCTTC. Its translation is CASSFQPGGSGYTF. The V gene is TRBV27, the J gene TRBJ1-2; no definite D call. CDR3 length equals 14 residues. V lost 3 bases and J 8 bases, leaving 16 bases between the germline ends. Germline V lookup: CDR1 MNHEY, CDR2 SMNVEV (reference sequence).

This chain joins TRBV5-4 and TRBJ2-1; D gene unclear. This CDR3 contains 16 residues. From germline, CDR1 is SGHNT and CDR2 YYREEE (reference sequence). Trimming stripped 4 bases from V and 0 bases from J, with 14 bases between. CDR3 sequence (DNA): TGTGCCAGCAGCCCTGCCGGCATTAGCTCCTACAATGAGCAGTTCTTC. It encodes CASSPAGISSYNEQFF.

The chain has TRBV19 and TRBJ2-1; D gene ambiguous. Trimming removed 4 bases from V and 4 bases from J, with 8 bases in between. This CDR3 contains 13 residues. Germline values: CDR1 LNHDA, CDR2 SQIVND (reference sequence). CDR3 DNA sequence: TGTGCCAGTAGTAAAGGAGCTTACAATGAGCAGTTCTTC. Its protein product is CASSKGAYNEQFF.

The rearrangement joins TRBV19 to TRBJ2-7; 7 nucleotides align to TRBD2. Trimming at V came to 3 bases and at J to 5 bases, leaving 7 bases not matched to a gene. The CDR3 length is 14 residues. In germline, CDR1 is LNHDA, CDR2 SQIVND (reference sequence). The CDR3 sequence is CASSIGLGFNEQYF. The CDR3 DNA reads as TGTGCCAGTAGTATTGGACTAGGTTTTAACGAGCAGTACTTC. The full variable domain, in which reference TRBV19 and TRBJ2-7 provide the parts outside the CDR3, is DGGITQSPKYLFRKEGQNVTLSCEQNLNHDAMYWYRQDPGQGLRLIYYSQIVNDFQKGDIAEGYSVSREKKESFPLTVTSAQKNPTAFYLCASSIGLGFNEQYFGPGTRLTVT.

The rearrangement links TRBV15 to TRBJ2-7, with D maybe TRBD2 (5 bases). CDR3 length: 16 residues. Germline CDR1 and CDR2: LNHNV and YYDKDF (reference sequence). Trimming stripped 0 bases from V and 2 bases from J, with 14 bases between. The CDR3 coding sequence is TGTGCCACCAGCAGAGATATACGGGGAGTACCCTACGAGCAGTACTTC. Translated: CATSRDIRGVPYEQYF.

The chain joins TRBV5-4 to TRBJ2-7; D gene uncertain. Germline V lookup: CDR1 SGHNT, CDR2 YYREEE (reference sequence). The CDR3 is 12 residues long. Trimming shortened V by 2 bases and J by 4 bases, and 7 bases separated the two germline ends. CDR3 loop: CASSFLGYEQYF. The CDR3 DNA reads as TGTGCCAGCAGCTTTCTGGGTTACGAGCAGTACTTC.

This CDR3 reads CASSLRGLNSNQPQHF. CDR3 nucleotides: TGTGCCAGTAGTTTACGGGGCCTGAATAGCAATCAGCCCCAGCATTTT. The rearrangement uses TRBV19 and TRBJ1-5, with a weak D call TRBD1 (5 bases). With 5 bases removed from V and 0 bases from J, the gap between germline ends came to 14 bases. The germline gives CDR1 LNHDA, CDR2 SQIVND (reference sequence). The CDR3 extends over 16 amino acids.